These 22 T cell receptor beta chains share one sample of origin, sequenced in a study of blood T cell repertoires in COVID-19. The method was immunoSEQ multiplex PCR; TCRdb's version includes in-frame clones alone and lacks a portion of them. This table has roughly 99,000 clones, over 80% appearing once. The specimen sequenced was peripheral blood. The receptors shown here come from a woman in her twenties or thirties with acute or convalescent COVID-19.

The V gene is TRBV7-2, the J gene TRBJ1-2; a weak D match, TRBD1 (6 bases). The V and J ends lost 7 bases and 2 bases respectively, with 11 bases between them. CDR1 and CDR2 (germline): SGHTA, FQGNSA. The CDR3 runs 13 residues. The CDR3 region is CASTLTGNYGYTF. The CDR3 nucleotides read TGTGCCAGCACCCTGACAGGAAACTATGGCTACACCTTC.

The chain is built from TRBV7-2 and TRBJ2-3; the D gene is possibly TRBD1 (6 bases). This CDR3 comprises 18 residues. Germline CDR1 and CDR2: SGHTA and FQGNSA. Trimming pared 2 bases from V and 6 bases from J, leaving 24 bases between. CDR3 DNA: TGTGCCAGCAGCTTATCCCCTGGGATCGGGACATCCGAGGATACGCAGTATTTT. This sequence encodes CASSLSPGIGTSEDTQYF.

V and J are TRBV21-1 and TRBJ2-3; whether TRBD2, the table's D call, matches the DNA was not checked. TRBV21-1 is described as a pseudogene. The CDR3 spans 15 residues. Here the CDR3 DNA reads TGTGCCAGCAGCAACGAGCGGGGGATGACAGATACGCAGTATTTT. It translates to CASSNERGMTDTQYF.

CDR3 residues: CASSYRGTSTGELFF. The CDR3, as DNA: TGTGCCAGCAGCTACCGCGGGACTAGCACCGGGGAGCTGTTTTTT. The chain employs TRBV7-2 and TRBJ2-2; TRBD2 agrees at 8 bases. V lost 4 bases to trimming and J lost 4 bases; unmatched junction nucleotides: 5. The CDR3 has 15 residues. Germline CDR1 is SGHTA and CDR2 is FQGNSA.

The chain links TRBV28 to TRBJ2-4; a weak D match, TRBD2 (6 bases). V shed 4 bases and J shed 0 bases, with 10 bases lying between them. This CDR3 is built from 15 residues. CDR1 is MDHEN, CDR2 SYDVKM, per germline. The CDR3 bases are TGTGCCAGCAGTTCGCGGGACTCAGCCAAAAACATTCAGTACTTC. Protein product: CASSSRDSAKNIQYF.

This clone has just a few counts. The rearrangement joins TRBV30 to TRBJ2-3; 10 nucleotides agree with TRBD2. Germline-derived CDR1 and CDR2 are GTSNPN and SVGIG (reference sequence). Trimming took 6 bases from V and 9 from J; bases not matched to a gene: 3. The CDR3 runs to 11 residues. CDR3 sequence: CACRLAGTQYF. For the CDR3, the DNA is TGTGCCTGCCGACTAGCGGGCACGCAGTATTTT.

The rearrangement uses TRBV12-5 and TRBJ2-5; 8 nucleotides line up with TRBD2. Germline CDR1 is LGHNT and CDR2 is FRNRAP. The length of the CDR3 is 15 residues. V was pared by 1 base and J by 5 bases, with 6 bases of the junction left unmatched. CDR3 sequence: CASGLGAGVGETQYF. The CDR3 bases are TGTGCTAGTGGTTTGGGAGCGGGAGTGGGGGAGACCCAGTACTTC.

The chain uses TRBV19 and TRBJ2-1; D is uncertain. V shed 0 bases and J shed 6 bases, with 6 bases lying between them. Germline CDR1 reads LNHDA; CDR2 reads SQIVND (reference sequence). The CDR3 is 13 residues long. The CDR3 here is CASSIDRGNEQFF. CDR3 DNA: TGTGCCAGTAGTATAGATCGAGGCAATGAGCAGTTCTTC.

The chain combines TRBV7-2 with TRBJ2-7; possibly TRBD2 for D (6 bases). CDR3 length equals 14 residues. Germline V gives CDR1 SGHTA, CDR2 FQGNSA. The V end was cut by 1 base, the J end by 2 bases, with 9 bases between. CDR3 in amino acids: CASSLGPGAYEQYF. CDR3 coding DNA: TGTGCCAGCAGCTTAGGACCGGGAGCCTACGAGCAGTACTTC.

This chain connects TRBV6-5 to TRBJ2-7, with TRBD2 identical over 11 bases. Germline values: CDR1 MNHEY, CDR2 SVGAGI. J was trimmed by 4 bases and V by 6 bases; bases with no gene match: 8. The CDR3 covers 15 residues. CDR3 DNA sequence: TGTGCCAGCAGGATAACCGGGACTAGCGGTTACGAGCAGTACTTC. As protein: CASRITGTSGYEQYF.

The gene calls are TRBV5-5 and TRBJ1-2; 8 bases match TRBD1. From germline, CDR1 is SGHKS and CDR2 YYEKEE (reference sequence). The length of the CDR3 is 15 residues. After removal of 2 bases from V and 8 bases from J, the junction contained 11 bases not matched to a gene. The CDR3, as DNA: TGTGCCAGCAGCTTTGAGCCGGGACAGGATAAGGGCTACACCTTC. This translates into CASSFEPGQDKGYTF.

This chain links TRBV7-2 with TRBJ1-2; the D is unclear. CDR3 length: 13 residues. Per the germline V gene, CDR1 is SGHTA and CDR2 is FQGNSA. Deletions cut 5 bases from V and 6 bases from J, with 13 bases between. This CDR3 is CASSPGRRDGYTF. CDR3 DNA: TGTGCCAGCAGCCCCGGACGGAGGGATGGCTACACCTTC.

The rearrangement joins TRBV6-5 to TRBJ2-2; D ambiguous. Per germline, CDR1 MNHEY and CDR2 SVGAGI. The CDR3 covers 11 residues. V lost 7 bases, J lost 8 bases, and 8 bases lay in between. The CDR3 reads CASKAHGELFF. CDR3 bases: TGTGCCAGCAAAGCCCATGGGGAGCTGTTTTTT.

CDR3 nucleotide sequence: TGTGCCAGTAGTATAACAGGGGGCTTCATAAATTCACCCCTCCACTTT. This translates into CASSITGGFINSPLHF. This sequence joins TRBV19 and TRBJ1-6; 9 bases align to TRBD1. The junction had 6 bases not matched to a gene; V was cut back by 2 bases and J by 7 bases. The germline gives CDR1 LNHDA, CDR2 SQIVND (reference sequence). The CDR3 extends over 16 amino acids.

The chain has TRBV19 and TRBJ1-5, with a possible D match to TRBD1 (5 bases). Germline CDR1 is LNHDA and CDR2 is SQIVND (reference sequence). The CDR3 is made up of 16 amino acids. V was trimmed by 6 bases and J by 3 bases, leaving 18 bases between them. The CDR3 DNA sequence: TGTGCCAGTAGAAGGGGAAGGGAGGGGAACAATCAGCCCCAGCATTTT. The encoded protein is CASRRGREGNNQPQHF.

The chain links TRBV28 to TRBJ1-4; no firm D call. The CDR3 loop spans 12 amino acids. Germline CDR1 and CDR2: MDHEN and SYDVKM. Trimming stripped 1 base from V and 11 bases from J, with 8 bases between. The CDR3 DNA reads TGTGCCAGCAGTTTATCGAGGGCTAAACTGTTTTTT. Residues: CASSLSRAKLFF.

This clone was seen only once. V and J are TRBV9 and TRBJ1-3; D may be TRBD1 (6 bases). Germline lookup yields CDR1 SGDLS and CDR2 YYNGEE. The CDR3 spans 16 residues. The V end was cut by 0 bases, the J end by 0 bases, with 10 bases between. The CDR3 sequence is CASSVEPGDSGNTIYF. In DNA, the CDR3 is TGTGCCAGCAGCGTAGAACCAGGGGACTCTGGAAACACCATATATTTT.

The sample holds one count of this clone. The V gene is TRBV4-1, the J gene TRBJ1-1; D is undetermined. Germline CDR1 and CDR2: MGHRA and YSYEKL. The CDR3 length is 13 residues. V lost 1 base to trimming and J lost 8 bases, with 11 bases between them. The CDR3 DNA reads as TGCGCCAGCAGCCAAGGGTTAGACAAAGAAGCTTTCTTT. Translating it yields CASSQGLDKEAFF.

The chain joins TRBV4-3 to TRBJ1-1, with no clear D. Germline V gene data show CDR1 as LGHNA and CDR2 as YSLEER. The CDR3 is 13 amino acids. V shed 6 bases and J shed 0 bases, with 8 bases lying between them. For the CDR3, the DNA is TGCGCCAGCAGTGTTTCAGTGAACACTGAAGCTTTCTTT. This gives the protein CASSVSVNTEAFF.

The CDR3 loop reads CASSQGAENTEAFF. Written as DNA, the CDR3 is TGTGCCAGCAGCCAGGGGGCTGAGAACACTGAAGCTTTCTTT. The genes are TRBV28 and TRBJ1-1; 8 bases match TRBD1. The CDR3 consists of 14 residues. The J segment lost 1 base and the V segment lost 6 bases, leaving 4 bases of the junction unmatched. CDR1 MDHEN and CDR2 SYDVKM come from the germline V gene.

This chain connects TRBV6-2 or TRBV6-3 to TRBJ1-4; D is uncertain. The V gene lost 0 bases and the J gene lost 6 bases, with 17 bases spanning the gap. Germline V gene sequence: CDR1 MNHEY, CDR2 SVGEGT. The CDR3 sequence is 17 residues long. In nucleotides, the CDR3 is TGTGCCAGCAGTTACTCCATCATGGTGGGGAGGCATGAAAAACTGTTTTTT. Amino acid sequence: CASSYSIMVGRHEKLFF.

The DNA of the CDR3 is TGCGCCAGCAGCCGCGACCAGGGGCCCTTTGAAGCTTTCTTT. It is translated as CASSRDQGPFEAFF. The genes are TRBV4-3 and TRBJ1-1; a possible D gene is TRBD1 (6 bases). Germline V gives CDR1 LGHNA, CDR2 YSLEER. This CDR3 has 14 residues. V lost 4 bases, J lost 7 bases, and 16 bases lay in between.